The T cell receptor beta chain under discussion was sequenced for a study of post-analysis software for immune sequencing data (dated by TCRdb to the mid-2010s). About the investigation overall: Relapsing-remitting, secondary progressive and progressive-relapsing multiple sclerosis were recorded as disease courses, and subtype annotation was lacking for some patients. A subset of samples was prepared in parallel using single-end sample barcoding, then pooled and co-amplified after Illumina adapter ligation. The patient repertoires were set against about 12 previously published healthy control repertoires from donors whose ages ranged from roughly 6 to 26 years. The study at large found these results: The multiple sclerosis patient group was slightly younger than the control group. Significantly higher frequencies in patients than in controls were found for roughly 5 TRBV segments, including TRBV5-6, TRBV5-1 and TRBV20-1. Normalized Chao1 diversity was significantly lower in multiple sclerosis patients than controls, suggesting substantial peripheral T-cell clonal expansion. Direct clustering with F measure revealed strong co-clustering of samples prepared in the same batch, which led to a batch-effect correction.

To demonstrate the VDJtools post-analysis software, TCR beta repertoires were profiled from the peripheral blood of more than ten young patients with multiple sclerosis. The patients with multiple sclerosis were children and adolescents between about 6 and 17 years of age. Library method: PCR. The data were produced on an Illumina HiSeq 2500. To reduce PCR and sequencing biases, unique molecular identifiers were built into the TCR beta cDNA libraries. Per 1 to 10 million input T cells, some 500,000 cDNA molecules were obtained, such that each molecule approximated one T cell. The patient libraries were prepared and sequenced using the same protocol as the earlier healthy control dataset. Within a given batch, samples were prepared together, multiplexed and sequenced on the same HiSeq lane. In the source study's methods: Raw barcoded reads were processed with MIGEC, and single-read molecular identifier groups were discarded before consensus assembly and CDR3 extraction. VDJtools was used for post-analysis of the clonotype tables, with diversity normalized by down-sampling every dataset to the smallest sample size. In repertoire overlap clustering, CDR3 amino acid sequences, but not nucleotide sequences, were matched to correct batch-related cross-sample contamination. TCRdb reprocessing: public reads trimmed at Q25 with fastp, clones called with MiXCR, in-frame beta chains kept. Every distinct CDR3 protein forms one entry, paired with its most common genes and DNA. TCRdb assigned the V and J calls; the authors' analysis was not used. The sample data list some 700,000 distinct CDR3 sequences, and approximately 59% of these were observed just once. 10% to 12% of the sample is held by the ten biggest clonotypes.

V lost 4 bases and J lost 1 base; the stretch between them is 8 bases long. The germline V gene specifies SQVTM as CDR1 and ANQGSEA as CDR2. Inclusive of the bounding cysteine and phenylalanine, the CDR3 is 13 residues long. Just the 39-base CDR3 DNA is kept, in frame starting at base 1. This clonotype was found a few times. Its antigen is currently not known. No much larger clone is present one base from it, and per-base qualities are unavailable. The source is a girl aged 2-10 years with multiple sclerosis. Sequenced sample: blood. The chain was built from TRBV29-1 and TRBJ1-5, with the D segment identity uncertain. The sequence in DNA is TGCAGCGTTGGGACGGGGAGCAATCAGCCCCAGCATTTT. It codes for CSVGTGSNQPQHF.